These 12 T cell receptor beta chains originate from one sample sequenced in a study of metastatic and nonmetastatic thyroid tumors. TCRdb reanalyzed the PCR reads via MiXCR. The sample comprises approximately 30,000 clones, around 15% of which are singletons, and about a sixth rests with the top ten. No patient received treatment before thyroid surgery. Sequencing was done on a sample of blood. These TCRs come from a male donor with papillary thyroid cancer or a benign thyroid nodule (not recorded which). Some clones in this sample may be carry-over from other donors' samples.

This clone was recorded a few times. The conserved phenylalanine or tryptophan is not found at the CDR3 terminus, so this likely reflects a read error. The rearrangement uses TRBV28 and TRBJ1-2; D not resolved. Germline CDR1 reads MDHEN; CDR2 reads SYDVKM. CDR3 size: 11 residues. Trimming took off 2 bases at V and 9 bases at J, with 7 bases between the two ends. CDR3 nucleotide sequence: TGTGCCAGCAGTTTAGAATTTCGCTACACCCTC. As protein: CASSLEFRYTL.

This clone was recorded at least ten times. The chain links TRBV10-1 to TRBJ2-7; the D is unclear. The V gene's germline CDR1 is WNHNN and CDR2 SYGVQD (reference sequence). V lost 5 bases, J lost 0 bases, and 8 bases lay in between. The CDR3 extends over 13 amino acids. In DNA form, the CDR3 reads TGCGCCAGCAGTCTGGACCTCTCCTACGAGCAGTACTTC. Amino acids: CASSLDLSYEQYF.

This clone came up many times. V is TRBV11-3 and J is TRBJ1-1; maybe TRBD1 (6 bases). CDR3 length equals 14 residues. The V end lost 4 bases, the J end lost 7 bases, and 16 bases lay between the germline ends. The germline V gene has CDR1 SGHNT and CDR2 YENEEA. In DNA, the CDR3 is TGTGCCAGCAGCTCCGAAGGGACAACTGGTGAAGCTTTCTTT. Its protein is CASSSEGTTGEAFF.

This clone appeared many times. The rearrangement links TRBV7-2 to TRBJ2-2; D gene uncertain. The CDR3 covers 17 residues. V dropped 6 bases and J dropped 4 bases, with 21 bases sitting between them. Germline CDR1 SGHTA, CDR2 FQGNSA. The chain's CDR3 is CASRLLAALGSTGELFF. The CDR3 DNA is TGTGCCAGCAGATTGTTGGCAGCGCTCGGAAGCACCGGGGAGCTGTTTTTT.

The CDR3 nucleotides read TGCGCCAGCAGCCCTACAGTCACTCTTACACTATGGAATCAGTACTTC. It yields the protein CASSPTVTLTLWNQYF. This chain joins TRBV5-1 and TRBJ2-7; D is unclear. V was clipped by 4 bases and J by 10 bases, with 27 bases between them. Germline loops: CDR1 SGHRS, CDR2 YFSETQ. This CDR3 region has 16 residues.

DNA for the CDR3: TGTGCCAGCACATGGTCGAACACTGAAGCTTTCTTT. Translating it yields CASTWSNTEAFF. The V call is TRBV28, the J call TRBJ1-1; D is ambiguous. Per the germline V gene, CDR1 is MDHEN and CDR2 is SYDVKM. V lost 7 bases to trimming and J lost 1 base, with 7 bases between them. This CDR3 is built from 12 residues.

The sample holds many counts of this clone. V gene TRBV7-6 combines with J gene TRBJ2-1, with D possibly called TRBD1 or TRBD2 (6 bases each). This CDR3 has 17 amino acids. V was trimmed by 1 base and J by 2 bases, leaving 15 bases between them. Per the germline V gene, CDR1 is SGHVS and CDR2 is FNYEAQ. CDR3 DNA sequence: TGTGCCAGCAGCTTAGTTGGGGGCGGGGATGCCTACAATGAGCAGTTCTTC. Amino acids: CASSLVGGGDAYNEQFF.

This clone was seen at least ten times. This rearrangement joins TRBV11-2 to TRBJ1-2, with unresolved D. This CDR3 is built from 18 residues. Between the trimmed V and J ends, which lost 0 bases and 3 bases, there was a span of 20 bases. CDR1 and CDR2 from the germline V gene are SGHAT and FQNNGV. The CDR3 here is CASSLDLGLGKGDYGYTF. The CDR3 coding sequence is TGTGCCAGCAGCTTAGATCTTGGTCTCGGAAAGGGCGACTATGGCTACACCTTC.

This clone was seen at least ten times. The chain combines TRBV13 with TRBJ1-1; a weak D match, TRBD1 (5 bases). CDR1 is PRHDT, CDR2 FYEKMQ, per germline (reference sequence). CDR3 length: 17 residues. Trimming took off 4 bases at V and 1 base at J, with 19 bases between the two ends. CDR3 sequence: CASSSWDYYRGNTEAFF. The DNA of the CDR3 is TGTGCCAGCAGCTCCTGGGATTACTATAGGGGGAACACTGAAGCTTTCTTT.

This clone was found many times. CDR3 protein: CASSQGQGPRTDTQYF. For the CDR3, the DNA is TGCGCCAGCAGCCAGGGACAGGGGCCCCGCACAGATACGCAGTATTTT. The chain links TRBV4-1 to TRBJ2-3, with 10 positions matching TRBD1. Unmatched junction bases numbered 4, after V lost 3 bases and J lost 1 base. The CDR3 contains 16 residues. Germline V gene sequence: CDR1 MGHRA, CDR2 YSYEKL.

Only a few counts were recorded for this clone. V is TRBV6-1 and J is TRBJ1-5, with no clear D. Trimming stripped 7 bases from V and 2 bases from J, with 18 bases between. The CDR3 consists of 16 residues. Germline values: CDR1 MNHNS, CDR2 SASEGT. CDR3 in DNA: TGTGCCAGCACGGAACCCTTAGGCGTTGGCAATCAGCCCCAGCATTTT. Protein: CASTEPLGVGNQPQHF.

This clone showed up just a few times. The chain employs TRBV7-2 and TRBJ2-7, with 8 bases matching TRBD1. The CDR3 loop spans 12 amino acids. In germline, CDR1 is SGHTA, CDR2 FQGNSA. The junction had 2 bases not matched to a gene; V was cut back by 4 bases and J by 6 bases. CDR3 DNA: TGTGCCAGCAGCTCGACAGGGGTCGAGCAGTACTTC. This translates into CASSSTGVEQYF.